Listed below are T cell receptor beta chains from one sample, sequenced in a study of blood T cell repertoires in COVID-19. Data came from immunoSEQ multiplex PCR; TCRdb stores just in-frame clones and leaves some out. The repertoire holds 290,000 or so clones, with around 80% as singletons. Sequenced input: PBMCs or T cells enriched from blood (not recorded which). The source is a man aged 35 to 55 who had been exposed to COVID-19. Both conserved end residues are trimmed from each CDR3.

>11|TRBV19|TRBJ1-5
ASSMGSNQPQH
>9|TRBV2|TRBJ2-7
ASSVSEEQY
>14|TRBV5-1|TRBJ1-2
ASSLAAGGESYGYT
>13|TRBV5-5|TRBJ2-4
ASSRTGINSGSQY
>13|TRBV6-5|TRBJ2-1
ASSPSYLSYNEQF
>13|TRBV19|TRBJ1-1
ASSIPGRGITEAF
>12|TRBV5-1|TRBJ2-6
ASKPSSGANVLT
>12|TRBV6-6|TRBJ2-5
ASKLDRGEETQY
>12|TRBV7-9|TRBJ2-5
ASQKGVGKETQY
>12|TRBV30|TRBJ1-2
ALSRDSTNYGYT
>13|TRBV3-1/TRBV3-2|TRBJ2-1
ASSQRVLAYNEQF
>10|TRBV20-1|TRBJ1-2
SASIGGDGYT
>10|TRBV28|TRBJ2-7
ASNSRSYEQY
>13|TRBV5-4|TRBJ1-5
ASSLDGVGNQPQH
>15|TRBV5-1|TRBJ2-1
ASSRGTSGNSYNEQF
>12|TRBV5-1|TRBJ1-3
ASSLEGQRNTIY
>10|TRBV6-5|TRBJ1-1
ASSYRRGEAF
>10|TRBV12-3/TRBV12-4|TRBJ1-3
ASSFSANTIY
>9|TRBV20-1|TRBJ2-7
SAQRADEQY
>10|TRBV28|TRBJ1-1
ASVTVGTEAF
>11|TRBV19|TRBJ2-7
ASTRTGQYEQY
>13|TRBV4-1|TRBJ1-2
ASSQGQGAGYGYT
>10|TRBV30|TRBJ1-4
ALGGSNEKLF
>15|TRBV30|TRBJ1-4
ASEPGQGNRMGEKLF
>14|TRBV5-4|TRBJ1-6
ASSDNGQGYNSPLH
>12|TRBV2|TRBJ1-5
ATSLGGSNQPQH
>16|TRBV3-1/TRBV3-2|TRBJ2-1
ASSQDLGGTSGNNEQF
>13|TRBV3-1/TRBV3-2|TRBJ2-7
ASSQAVSLAVLQY
>10|TRBV10-2|TRBJ1-2
ASSDGVRSYT
>11|TRBV10-1|TRBJ1-5
ASSTGSNQPQH
>10|TRBV7-9|TRBJ1-2
ASSPWTEGYT
>12|TRBV1|TRBJ2-3
TSSSRTGGDTQY
>12|TRBV18|TRBJ2-6
ASPGGSGANVLT
>13|TRBV9|TRBJ2-3
ASSVAGESRDTQY
>12|TRBV4-2|TRBJ2-5
ASSQGSGEETQY
>10|TRBV19|TRBJ2-3
ASTQGTDTQY
>12|TRBV19|TRBJ1-1
ASSTQEMNTEAF
>12|TRBV19|TRBJ2-2
ASSIIQDTGELF
>10|TRBV6-5|TRBJ2-3
ASSSTGVVQY